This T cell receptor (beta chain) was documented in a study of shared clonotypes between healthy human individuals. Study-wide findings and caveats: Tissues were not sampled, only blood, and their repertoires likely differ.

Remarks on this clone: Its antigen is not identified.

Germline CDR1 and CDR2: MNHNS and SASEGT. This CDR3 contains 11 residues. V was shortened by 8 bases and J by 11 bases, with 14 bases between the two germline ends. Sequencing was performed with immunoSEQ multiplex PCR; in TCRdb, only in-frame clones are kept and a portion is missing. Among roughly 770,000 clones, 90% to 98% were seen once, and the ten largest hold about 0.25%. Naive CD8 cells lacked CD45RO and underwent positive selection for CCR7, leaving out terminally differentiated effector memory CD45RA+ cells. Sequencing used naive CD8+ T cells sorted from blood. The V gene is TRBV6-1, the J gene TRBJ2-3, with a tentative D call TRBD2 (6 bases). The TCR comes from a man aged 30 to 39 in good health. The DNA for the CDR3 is TGTGCCAGCGGGGACTCGGGATGGCAGTATTTT. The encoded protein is CASGDSGWQYF.